The source of this T cell receptor beta chain is a study of T cell changes during pregnancy in multiple sclerosis (dated by TCRdb to about 2019). Notes on the research overall: The study examined how the T cell repertoire changed over the course of pregnancy in women with multiple sclerosis.

As concerns this clone: What this receptor recognizes is not known. No much larger clone exists at a distance of one base, and base qualities are not known.

As encoded in the germline V gene, CDR1 is SGHTA while CDR2 is FQGTGA. Its CDR3 holds 17 amino acids, cysteine through phenylalanine. The sequence is cut down to CDR3 DNA, 51 bases in frame from base 1. V trim: 5 bases; J trim: 2 bases; unmatched bases: 7. The method was the immunoSEQ multiplex PCR assay. This immuneACCESS table, as held by TCRdb, lists in-frame sequences with V and J called but not all clones. Of the missing ones, under half trace to an unresolved V gene in checked studies; the others have no known cause. This sample comprises tens of thousands of clones, about 92% of them detected only once. Together, the top ten hold more than 0.7% of the sample.

The TCR was taken from a female donor with multiple sclerosis, enrolled in a pregnancy study. Sample: CD4+ T cells from peripheral blood mononuclear cells, taken in the third trimester of pregnancy. The chain couples TRBV7-3 to TRBJ2-6; 9 nucleotides in the junction match TRBD1. The sequenced DNA: TGTGCCAGCAGCAGGACAGGGGAATCCCCTGGGGCCAACGTCCTGACTTTC. Translated, this is CASSRTGESPGANVLTF.